The 5 T cell receptor beta chains below all came from one sample that was sequenced in a study of shared clonotypes between healthy human individuals (dated by TCRdb to the early 2020s). For the CD8 naive samples, CD45RO-negative cells were positively selected for CCR7, yielding a CD45RA+CCR7+ population from which TemRA cells were excluded. The library relied on the immunoSEQ multiplex PCR assay. TCRdb stores this immuneACCESS table with in-frame sequences only. Part of the clones is absent; in the studies checked, under half of the shortfall reflects unresolved V genes, and no reason is known for the rest. In this sample the table shows about 2,200,000 clones, about 92% of which occur a single time. Roughly 1.8% of the sample goes to the ten largest clones. The specimen sequenced was naive CD8+ T cells from PBMCs. The cell subset or site label, read with the paper, signifies: CD45RA+CCR7+. The receptors come from a man aged 18-30 years in good health. Some clones in this sample may be carry-over from other donors' samples.

V and J are TRBV7-9 and TRBJ2-7, with D possibly TRBD2 on 6 matching bases. The CDR3 totals 14 residues. V was trimmed by 1 base and J by 6 bases, leaving 13 bases between them. The germline V gene encodes CDR1 SEHNR and CDR2 FQNEAQ (reference sequence). The CDR3 coding sequence is TGTGCCAGCAGCTTAGTCGGGAGTAAAGGCGAGCAGTACTTC. This gives the protein CASSLVGSKGEQYF.

The J gene is TRBJ1-6, the V gene TRBV28; D is perhaps TRBD1 (6 bases). Looked up from germline, CDR1 is MDHEN and CDR2 is SYDVKM. The CDR3 is 14 residues long. The V and J ends lost 4 bases and 10 bases respectively, with 14 bases between them. The CDR3 spells CASSSSGANSPLHF. CDR3 DNA: TGTGCCAGCAGTTCCTCAGGGGCTAACTCACCCCTCCACTTT.

This clone was observed once. The chain couples TRBV7-8 to TRBJ1-3, with D unresolved. This CDR3 is 15 amino acids long. Germline-derived CDR1 and CDR2 are SGHVS and FQNEAQ. The germline V and J ends were trimmed by 2 bases and 0 bases, with 8 bases remaining between them. The CDR3 spells CASSLTRSSGNTIYF. The CDR3 bases are TGTGCCAGCAGCTTAACCCGTTCCTCTGGAAACACCATATATTTT.

The CDR3 coding sequence is TGTGCCACCAGCAGGGGTACTAGGGGCACCGGGGAGCTGTTTTTT. It yields the protein CATSRGTRGTGELFF. The chain uses TRBV15 and TRBJ2-2; the D call may be TRBD1 or TRBD2 (5 bases each). Trimming removed 3 bases from V and 4 bases from J, with 12 bases in between. Germline CDR1 LNHNV, CDR2 YYDKDF (reference sequence). This CDR3 is built from 15 residues.

The rearrangement uses TRBV6-1 and TRBJ2-4, with a possible D match to TRBD2 (6 bases). The length of the CDR3 is 16 residues. V was shortened by 4 bases and J by 2 bases, with 15 bases between the two germline ends. Germline values: CDR1 MNHNS, CDR2 SASEGT. The CDR3 bases are TGTGCCAGCAGTGTAACGTGGAGGGATACCAAAAACATTCAGTACTTC. Translating gives CASSVTWRDTKNIQYF.